This T cell receptor (beta chain) was sequenced during a study of CD8 T cells in ankylosing spondylitis. This clonotype was counted at least ten times. Its antigen is not known. Trimming took 4 bases from V and 3 from J, leaving 12 bases between them. This CDR3 is 14 amino acids long. Study results and limitations: As reported, disease-linked clones showed significant enrichment in matched ankylosing spondylitis synovial fluid. Relatively scarce in peripheral blood, disease-linked clones were CD8+.

TCRdb re-derived calls from the 5' RACE reads in MiXCR, one entry per CDR3 protein. The table records about 36,000 distinct CDR3 sequences, 6% of them present only once. The rearrangement uses TRBV12-3 or TRBV12-4 and TRBJ1-1, with D hard to call. Input material: blood, either unsorted or a sorted T cell fraction (not recorded which). This receptor was identified in a male donor with ankylosing spondylitis or in good health (not recorded which). The CDR3 DNA is TGTGCCAGCAGTTCGACCAGTTTTCACACTGAAGCTTTCTTT. It is translated as CASSSTSFHTEAFF.